The 21 T cell receptor beta chains reported below all come from one sample, sequenced in a study of T cell responses to AZD1222 COVID-19 vaccine. The repertoire was sequenced with immunoSEQ multiplex PCR; TCRdb's copy has only in-frame clones and lacks some. Altogether tens of thousands of clones are present, less than 90% being singletons, with the ten largest covering approximately 5.2%. The material was peripheral blood, obtained 28 days after the second AZD1222 dose. These receptors came from an adult who received the AZD1222 COVID-19 vaccine.

The V call is TRBV5-1, the J call TRBJ2-1; 14 bases map to TRBD2. From germline, CDR1 is SGHRS and CDR2 YFSETQ. V was pared by 3 bases and J by 0 bases, with 5 bases of the junction left unmatched. The CDR3 length is 18 residues. CDR3 protein: CASSSGLAGGSSYNEQFF. CDR3 nucleotide sequence: TGCGCCAGCAGCTCCGGACTAGCGGGGGGTAGCTCCTACAATGAGCAGTTCTTC. The whole variable domain, remainder taken from reference TRBV5-1 and TRBJ2-1, is KAGVTQTPRYLIKTRGQQVTLSCSPISGHRSVSWYQQTPGQGLQFLFEYFSETQRNKGNFPGRFSGRQFSNSRSEMNVSTLELGDSALYLCASSSGLAGGSSYNEQFFGPGTRLTVL.

This sequence joins TRBV6-5 and TRBJ1-1; TRBD1 might be the D (5 bases). Germline V gene lookup returns CDR1 MNHEY and CDR2 SVGAGI. V gave up 7 bases and J gave up 6 bases, with 15 bases separating them. CDR3 length: 13 residues. CDR3 loop: CASTPGGRAEAFF. The CDR3 region has the DNA TGTGCCAGCACCCCGGGGGGGAGGGCTGAAGCTTTCTTT.

This rearrangement joins TRBV2 to TRBJ2-1; unclear D gene. The CDR3 is 16 amino acids. Germline V lookup: CDR1 SNHLY, CDR2 FYNNEI. The ends were cut back, 1 base at V and 0 bases at J, with 10 bases in the middle. The CDR3 sequence is CASSEVGSSSYNEQFF. The CDR3 DNA reads as TGTGCCAGCAGTGAAGTAGGCAGTAGCTCCTACAATGAGCAGTTCTTC.

The chain links TRBV18 to TRBJ1-5; D is perhaps TRBD1 (5 bases). Germline CDR1 reads KGHSH; CDR2 reads LQKENI. The ends were cut back, 0 bases at V and 12 bases at J, with 15 bases in the middle. CDR3 length equals 14 residues. The CDR3 bases are TGTGCCAGCTCACCACCGGGACTTCCTGTAGTCCAGCATTTT. Its protein is CASSPPGLPVVQHF.

The chain carries TRBV5-4 and TRBJ1-2; D might be TRBD1 (5 bases). The CDR3 is 14 residues long. Per the germline V gene, CDR1 is SGHNT and CDR2 is YYREEE (reference sequence). Between the trimmed V and J ends, which lost 0 bases and 7 bases, there was a span of 13 bases. The CDR3: CASSLGGVISGYTF. In DNA, the CDR3 is TGTGCCAGCAGCTTGGGGGGGGTAATTTCTGGCTACACCTTC.

The V gene is TRBV2, the J gene TRBJ1-2; 9 bases agree with TRBD1. The CDR3 is 11 residues long. Germline V gives CDR1 SNHLY, CDR2 FYNNEI. V lost 11 bases, J lost 6 bases, and 4 bases stayed unmatched. The CDR3 nucleotides read TGTGCCCAGGGACAGGGACATGGCTACACCTTC. Translation gives CAQGQGHGYTF.

The J gene is TRBJ2-1, the V gene TRBV27, with 11 bases that match TRBD2. The CDR3 has 15 amino acids. V shed 3 bases and J 3 bases; nucleotides not matched to a gene: 1. Germline values: CDR1 MNHEY, CDR2 SMNVEV (reference sequence). In DNA form, the CDR3 reads TGTGCCAGCAGTTTTAGCGGGGGGGTCTACAATGAGCAGTTCTTC. It encodes CASSFSGGVYNEQFF.

The V and J genes are TRBV5-1 and TRBJ2-7; no firm D call. CDR1 SGHRS and CDR2 YFSETQ come from the germline V gene. CDR3 length: 12 amino acids. Trimming stripped 4 bases from V and 3 bases from J, with 8 bases between. CDR3 DNA sequence: TGCGCCAGCAGCGCGTCAGACTACGAGCAGTACTTC. Encoded protein: CASSASDYEQYF.

The chain employs TRBV19 and TRBJ1-1, with a tentative D call TRBD1 (6 bases). V lost 6 bases, J lost 6 bases, and 14 bases lay in between. Germline assignment: CDR1 LNHDA and CDR2 SQIVND (reference sequence). The CDR3 spans 13 residues. CDR3 nucleotide sequence: TGTGCCAGTAGCGTACAGGGAAGGTCTGAAGCTTTCTTT. Residues: CASSVQGRSEAFF.

The gene calls are TRBV19 and TRBJ2-1, with 9 nucleotides matching TRBD2. This CDR3 region has 17 residues. The junction had 13 bases not matched to a gene; V was cut back by 10 bases and J by 0 bases. Germline V gene data show CDR1 as LNHDA and CDR2 as SQIVND (reference sequence). The chain's CDR3 is CATFSGGTASSYNEQFF. The CDR3 nucleotides are TGTGCCACCTTTAGCGGGGGCACGGCCAGCTCCTACAATGAGCAGTTCTTC.

This chain links TRBV3-1 (or the pseudogene TRBV3-2) with TRBJ1-2; no clear D. The CDR3 is 13 residues long. Trimming removed 3 bases from V and 3 bases from J, with 8 bases in between. Germline V gene sequence: CDR1 LGHDT, CDR2 YNNKEL (reference sequence). The CDR3 is CASSQGFHYGYTF. The CDR3 DNA reads as TGTGCCAGCAGCCAGGGTTTCCACTATGGCTACACCTTC.

This clone was seen only once. The chain couples TRBV15 to TRBJ1-3; D possibly corresponds to TRBD1 (6 bases). Between the trimmed V and J ends, which lost 5 bases and 8 bases, there was a span of 19 bases. Germline assignment: CDR1 LNHNV and CDR2 YYDKDF (reference sequence). The CDR3 spans 15 residues. CDR3 protein: CATSPKGGGADTIYF. CDR3 DNA sequence: TGTGCCACCAGCCCCAAAGGGGGGGGCGCGGACACCATATATTTT.

This clone was observed once. CDR3 coding DNA: TGTGCCAGCAGCAGCGGACTAGCGGGTTACTACGAGCAGTACTTC. This codes for CASSSGLAGYYEQYF. The rearrangement joins TRBV5-6 to TRBJ2-7; TRBD2 matches at 11 bases. CDR3 length: 15 amino acids. CDR1 and CDR2 from the germline V gene are SGHDT and YYEEEE. The V gene end was trimmed by 4 bases and the J gene end by 3 bases; junction bases not matched to a gene: 6.

The chain has TRBV6-5 and TRBJ1-2; D not resolved. This CDR3 comprises 11 residues. Germline lookup yields CDR1 MNHEY and CDR2 SVGAGI. V was shortened by 4 bases and J by 8 bases, with 8 bases between the two germline ends. CDR3 protein: CASSSGIGYTF. Written as DNA, the CDR3 is TGTGCCAGCAGTTCCGGGATCGGCTACACCTTC.

The rearrangement links TRBV7-9 to TRBJ1-6; D ambiguous. Trimming left V 1 base short and J 10 bases short, with 14 bases between. The CDR3 is 15 residues long. The germline CDR1 and CDR2 sequences are SEHNR and FQNEAQ (reference sequence). Here the CDR3 DNA reads TGTGCCAGCAGCTTAGTTGGAGAGGTTGGGTCACCCCTCCACTTT. Translation: CASSLVGEVGSPLHF.

The chain combines TRBV7-2 with TRBJ2-5; 8 bases map to TRBD1. The V gene end was trimmed by 7 bases and the J gene end by 5 bases; junction bases not matched to a gene: 6. The CDR3 length is 13 residues. Germline V gene sequence: CDR1 SGHTA, CDR2 FQGNSA. This CDR3 reads CASNSRGQETQYF. The CDR3 DNA is TGTGCCAGCAACTCCAGGGGGCAGGAGACCCAGTACTTC. Supplemented by reference TRBV7-2 and TRBJ2-5, the full variable domain reads GAGVSQSPSNKVTEKGKDVELRCDPISGHTALYWYRQSLGQGLEFLIYFQGNSAPDKSGLPSDRFSAERTGGSVSTLTIQRTQQEDSAVYLCASNSRGQETQYFGPGTRLLVL.

V is TRBV18 and J is TRBJ1-3, with D possibly being TRBD1 (6 bases). The V gene's germline CDR1 is KGHSH and CDR2 LQKENI. Trimming pared 5 bases from V and 0 bases from J, leaving 11 bases between. CDR3 size: 15 residues. In DNA, the CDR3 is TGTGCCAGCTCAGGCGAACAGGGCTCTGGAAACACCATATATTTT. Protein: CASSGEQGSGNTIYF.

V gene TRBV30 combines with J gene TRBJ2-7, with 9 nucleotides matching TRBD1. The CDR3 extends over 15 amino acids. J lost 3 bases, V lost 0 bases, and 6 bases had no gene match. Germline CDR1 GTSNPN, CDR2 SVGIG (reference sequence). The CDR3 reads CAWSVRGTGIYEQYF. The CDR3 region has the DNA TGTGCCTGGAGTGTACGGGGGACAGGGATCTACGAGCAGTACTTC.

The V gene is TRBV18, the J gene TRBJ2-1, with 10 nucleotides matching TRBD1. In germline, CDR1 is KGHSH, CDR2 LQKENI. The ends lost 2 bases at V and 3 bases at J; junction bases unmatched: 4. The CDR3 is made up of 16 amino acids. DNA of the CDR3: TGTGCCAGCTCACCAGGAAGGACAGGGGGCTACAATGAGCAGTTCTTC. Translation: CASSPGRTGGYNEQFF.

The rearrangement joins TRBV5-4 to TRBJ2-5; 7 bases match TRBD1. Germline CDR1 is SGHNT and CDR2 is YYREEE (reference sequence). This CDR3 spans 15 amino acids. The trim removed 0 bases at V and 4 bases at J, leaving 6 bases unmatched. The CDR3 DNA sequence: TGTGCCAGCAGCTTGGGACAGGGTCAGGGAGAGACCCAGTACTTC. This codes for CASSLGQGQGETQYF.

The chain carries TRBV9 and TRBJ2-3; D is uncertain. Trimming removed 4 bases at V and 0 bases at J, with 12 bases between. The CDR3 loop spans 15 amino acids. Germline V gene lookup returns CDR1 SGDLS and CDR2 YYNGEE. CDR3 DNA: TGTGCCAGCAGCACCCGACACATAAGCACAGATACGCAGTATTTT. Protein: CASSTRHISTDTQYF.